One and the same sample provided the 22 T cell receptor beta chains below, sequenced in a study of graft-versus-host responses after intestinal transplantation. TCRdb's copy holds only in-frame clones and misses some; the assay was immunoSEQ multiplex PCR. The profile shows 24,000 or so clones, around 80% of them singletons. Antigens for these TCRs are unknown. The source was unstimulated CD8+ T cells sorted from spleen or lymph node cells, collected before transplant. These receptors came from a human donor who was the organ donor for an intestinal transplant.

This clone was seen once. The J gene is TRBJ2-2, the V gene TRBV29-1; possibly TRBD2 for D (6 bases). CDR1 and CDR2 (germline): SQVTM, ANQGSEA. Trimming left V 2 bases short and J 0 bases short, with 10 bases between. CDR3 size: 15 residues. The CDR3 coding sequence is TGCAGCGTTGAAACGCGCGGGGCGAACACCGGGGAGCTGTTTTTT. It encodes CSVETRGANTGELFF.

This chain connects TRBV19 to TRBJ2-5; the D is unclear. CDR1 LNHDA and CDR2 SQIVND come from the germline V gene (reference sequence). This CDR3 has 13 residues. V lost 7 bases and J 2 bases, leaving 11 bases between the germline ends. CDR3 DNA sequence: TGTGCCAGTAAGTCTAGGGATCAAGAGACCCAGTACTTC. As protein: CASKSRDQETQYF.

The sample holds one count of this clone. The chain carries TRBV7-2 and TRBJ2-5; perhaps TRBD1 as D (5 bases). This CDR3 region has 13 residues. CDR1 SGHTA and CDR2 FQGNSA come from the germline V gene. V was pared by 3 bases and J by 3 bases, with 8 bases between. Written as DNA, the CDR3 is TGTGCCAGCAGCTTCGTAGGGGAAGAGACCCAGTACTTC. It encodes CASSFVGEETQYF. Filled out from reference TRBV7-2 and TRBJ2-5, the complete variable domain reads GAGVSQSPSNKVTEKGKDVELRCDPISGHTALYWYRQSLGQGLEFLIYFQGNSAPDKSGLPSDRFSAERTGGSVSTLTIQRTQQEDSAVYLCASSFVGEETQYFGPGTRLLVL.

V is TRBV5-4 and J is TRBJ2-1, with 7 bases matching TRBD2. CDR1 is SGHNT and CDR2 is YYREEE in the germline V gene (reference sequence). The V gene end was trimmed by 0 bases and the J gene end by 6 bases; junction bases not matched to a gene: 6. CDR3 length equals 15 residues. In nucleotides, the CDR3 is TGTGCCAGCAGCTTGGGGCCTAGCGGAAGCAATGAGCAGTTCTTC. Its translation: CASSLGPSGSNEQFF.

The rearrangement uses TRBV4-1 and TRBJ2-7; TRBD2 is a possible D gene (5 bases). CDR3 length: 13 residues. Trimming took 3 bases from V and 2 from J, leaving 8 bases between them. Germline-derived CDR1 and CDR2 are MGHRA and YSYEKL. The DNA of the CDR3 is TGCGCCAGCAGCCAGTGGGAGACCTACGAGCAGTACTTC. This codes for CASSQWETYEQYF.

The CDR3 loop reads CASGGGGEHYGYTF. The CDR3 coding sequence is TGTGCCAGCGGGGGCGGGGGTGAACACTATGGCTACACCTTC. The chain is built from TRBV2 and TRBJ1-2; TRBD1 might be the D (6 bases). Germline lookup yields CDR1 SNHLY and CDR2 FYNNEI. The CDR3 runs to 14 residues. Trimming stripped 8 bases from V and 3 bases from J, with 16 bases between.

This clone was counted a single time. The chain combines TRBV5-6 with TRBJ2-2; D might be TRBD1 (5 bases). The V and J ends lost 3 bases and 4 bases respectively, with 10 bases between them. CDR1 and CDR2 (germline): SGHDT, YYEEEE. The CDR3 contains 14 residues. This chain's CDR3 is CASSSGLSTGELFF. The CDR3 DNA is TGTGCCAGCAGCTCAGGGCTTAGCACCGGGGAGCTGTTTTTT. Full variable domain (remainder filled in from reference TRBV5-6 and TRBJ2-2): DAGVTQSPTHLIKTRGQQVTLRCSPKSGHDTVSWYQQALGQGPQFIFQYYEEEERQRGNFPDRFSGHQFPNYSSELNVNALLLGDSALYLCASSSGLSTGELFFGEGSRLTVL.

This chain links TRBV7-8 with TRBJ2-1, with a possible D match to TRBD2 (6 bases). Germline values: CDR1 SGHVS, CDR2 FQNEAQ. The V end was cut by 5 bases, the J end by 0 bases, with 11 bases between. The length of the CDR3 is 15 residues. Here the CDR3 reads CASSVRGGSYNEQFF. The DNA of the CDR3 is TGTGCCAGCAGCGTTAGGGGAGGCTCCTACAATGAGCAGTTCTTC.

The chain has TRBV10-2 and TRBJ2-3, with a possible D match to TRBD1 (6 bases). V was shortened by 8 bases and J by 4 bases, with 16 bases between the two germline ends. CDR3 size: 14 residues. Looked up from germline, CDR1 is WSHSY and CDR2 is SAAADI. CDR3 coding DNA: TGCGCCAGCGGGGACATTTCCTCCGCAGATACGCAGTATTTT. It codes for CASGDISSADTQYF.

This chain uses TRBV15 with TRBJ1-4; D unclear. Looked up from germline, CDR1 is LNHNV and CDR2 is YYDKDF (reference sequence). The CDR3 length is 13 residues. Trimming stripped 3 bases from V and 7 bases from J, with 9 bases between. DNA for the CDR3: TGTGCCACCAGCAGTTGGATCCCTGAAAAACTGTTTTTT. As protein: CATSSWIPEKLFF.

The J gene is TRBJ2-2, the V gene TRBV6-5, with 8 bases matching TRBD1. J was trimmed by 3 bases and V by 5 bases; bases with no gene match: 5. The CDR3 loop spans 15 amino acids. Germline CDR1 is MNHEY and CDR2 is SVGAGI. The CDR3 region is CASSAGGAYTGELFF. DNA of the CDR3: TGTGCCAGCAGTGCAGGGGGCGCATACACCGGGGAGCTGTTTTTT.

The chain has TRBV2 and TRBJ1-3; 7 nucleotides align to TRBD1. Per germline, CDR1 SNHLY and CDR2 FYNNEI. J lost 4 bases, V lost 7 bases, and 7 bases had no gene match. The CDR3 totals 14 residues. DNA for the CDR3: TGTGCCAGCACCTTACAGGGGACGGGAAACACCATATATTTT. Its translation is CASTLQGTGNTIYF.

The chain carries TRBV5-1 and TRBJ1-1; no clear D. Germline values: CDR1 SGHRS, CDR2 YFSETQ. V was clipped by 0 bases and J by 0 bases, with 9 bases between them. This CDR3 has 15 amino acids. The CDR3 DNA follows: TGCGCCAGCAGCTTGGGAAGGAGGATGAACACTGAAGCTTTCTTT. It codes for CASSLGRRMNTEAFF.

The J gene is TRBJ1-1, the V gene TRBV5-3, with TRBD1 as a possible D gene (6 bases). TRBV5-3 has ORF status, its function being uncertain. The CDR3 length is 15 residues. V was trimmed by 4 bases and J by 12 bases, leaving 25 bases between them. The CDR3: CARSARGQTRLETFF. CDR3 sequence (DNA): TGTGCCAGAAGCGCCCGCGGACAGACCAGACTTGAGACTTTCTTT.

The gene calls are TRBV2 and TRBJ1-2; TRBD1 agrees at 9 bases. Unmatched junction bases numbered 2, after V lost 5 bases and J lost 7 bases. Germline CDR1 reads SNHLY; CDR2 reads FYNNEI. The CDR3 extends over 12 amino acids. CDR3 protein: CASSRDRVGYTF. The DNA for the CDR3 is TGTGCCAGCAGTAGGGACAGGGTTGGCTACACCTTC.

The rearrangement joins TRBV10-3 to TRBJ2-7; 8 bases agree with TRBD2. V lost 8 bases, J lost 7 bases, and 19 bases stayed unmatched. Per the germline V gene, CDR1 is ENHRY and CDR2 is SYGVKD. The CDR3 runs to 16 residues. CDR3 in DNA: TGTGCCATCGCCTCCGGGATAGCGGGAAGGTCGAAAGAGCAGTACTTC. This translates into CAIASGIAGRSKEQYF.

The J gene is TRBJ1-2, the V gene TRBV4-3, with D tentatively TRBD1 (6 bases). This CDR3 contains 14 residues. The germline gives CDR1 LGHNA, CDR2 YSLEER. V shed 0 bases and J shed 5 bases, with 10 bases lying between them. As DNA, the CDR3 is TGCGCCAGCAGCCAAGATCTGGGGGCGTATGGCTACACCTTC. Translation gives CASSQDLGAYGYTF.

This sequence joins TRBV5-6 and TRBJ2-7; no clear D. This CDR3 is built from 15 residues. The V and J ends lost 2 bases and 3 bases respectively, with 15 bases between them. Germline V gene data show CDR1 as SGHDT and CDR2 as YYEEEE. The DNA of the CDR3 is TGTGCCAGCAGCTTACGTCGAGCCGCCCTCTACGAGCAGTACTTC. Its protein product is CASSLRRAALYEQYF.

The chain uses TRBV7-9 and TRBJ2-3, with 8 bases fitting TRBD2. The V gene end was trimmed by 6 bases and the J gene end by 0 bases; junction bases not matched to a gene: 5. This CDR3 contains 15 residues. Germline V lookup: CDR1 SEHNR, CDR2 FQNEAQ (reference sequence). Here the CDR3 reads CASSLAGSSTDTQYF. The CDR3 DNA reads TGTGCCAGCAGTCTAGCGGGTTCTAGCACAGATACGCAGTATTTT.

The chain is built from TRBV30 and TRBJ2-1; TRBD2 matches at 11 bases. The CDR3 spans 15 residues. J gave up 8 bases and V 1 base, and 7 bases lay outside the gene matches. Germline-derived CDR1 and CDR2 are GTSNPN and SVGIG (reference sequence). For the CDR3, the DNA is TGTGCCTGGAGTGAGGCTAGCGGGGGGACCTATGAGCAGTTCTTC. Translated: CAWSEASGGTYEQFF.

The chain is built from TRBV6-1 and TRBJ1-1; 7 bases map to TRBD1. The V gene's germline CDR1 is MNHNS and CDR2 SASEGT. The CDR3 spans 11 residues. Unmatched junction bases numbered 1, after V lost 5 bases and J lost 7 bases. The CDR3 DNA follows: TGTGCCAGCAGTTGGGACAGTGAAGCTTTCTTT. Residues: CASSWDSEAFF.

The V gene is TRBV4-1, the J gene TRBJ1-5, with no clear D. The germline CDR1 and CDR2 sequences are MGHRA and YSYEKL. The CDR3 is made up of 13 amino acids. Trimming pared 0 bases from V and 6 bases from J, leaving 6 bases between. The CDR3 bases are TGCGCCAGCAGCCAAGATGATGGTCAGCCCCAGCATTTT. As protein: CASSQDDGQPQHF.